This passage covers 31 T cell receptor beta chains from one sample sequenced in a study of lung T cells in sarcoidosis with Löfgren's syndrome. TCRdb called the reads again in MiXCR, with one record for every CDR3 protein. The repertoire has roughly 63,000 distinct CDR3 sequences, over 20% of them found once; the top ten carry approximately 2.2%. Sequencing was done on a sample of CD4+ T cells from PBMCs. These TCRs come from a human donor with sarcoidosis (Löfgren's syndrome or another form), or a control subject (not recorded which).

The chain carries TRBV4-3 and TRBJ1-2; possible D gene TRBD1, 6 bases. Germline loops: CDR1 LGHNA, CDR2 YSLEER. The V and J ends lost 4 bases and 2 bases respectively, with 8 bases between them. This CDR3 has 13 amino acids. This chain's CDR3 is CASSRRGNYGYTF. CDR3 bases: TGCGCCAGCAGCCGGAGGGGGAACTATGGCTACACCTTC.

The rearrangement links TRBV7-9 to TRBJ1-4, with D possibly being TRBD1 (5 bases). V was cut by 0 bases and J by 8 bases, with 13 bases left in between. Looked up from germline, CDR1 is SEHNR and CDR2 is FQNEAQ (reference sequence). This CDR3 has 15 amino acids. The CDR3 loop reads CASSLALGPGEKLFF. The DNA of the CDR3 is TGTGCCAGCAGCTTAGCGCTGGGGCCCGGGGAAAAACTGTTTTTT.

Many counts were recorded for this clonotype. The rearrangement links TRBV20-1 to TRBJ2-7; D is perhaps TRBD1 or TRBD2 (6 bases each). With 5 bases removed from V and 4 bases from J, the gap between germline ends came to 12 bases. This CDR3 comprises 12 residues. Germline CDR1 is DFQATT and CDR2 is SNEGSKA (reference sequence). This chain's CDR3 is CSARGLSYEQYF. The CDR3 DNA is TGCAGTGCTCGGGGGCTCAGTTACGAGCAGTACTTC.

The rearrangement joins TRBV29-1 to TRBJ2-2; no definite D call. V gave up 4 bases and J gave up 0 bases, with 9 bases separating them. The CDR3 has 14 residues. Per germline, CDR1 SQVTM and CDR2 ANQGSEA. The DNA of the CDR3 is TGCAGCGTTGTGCCGCTTCCGAACACCGGGGAGCTGTTTTTT. Translated, it gives CSVVPLPNTGELFF.

This clonotype has ten or more counts. The J gene is TRBJ2-5, the V gene TRBV28; D unresolved. The germline V gene encodes CDR1 MDHEN and CDR2 SYDVKM. CDR3 length: 14 residues. Trimming removed 4 bases from V and 5 bases from J, with 14 bases in between. The CDR3 DNA sequence: TGTGCCAGCAGTTCTGGAGCATTCCTGGAGACCCAGTACTTC. The encoded protein is CASSSGAFLETQYF.

On this clonotype: A read error is likely, as this CDR3 ends without the conserved phenylalanine or tryptophan. The DNA of the CDR3 is TGTGCCAGCAGCTTAGAGGGCAGGGTTAGGACTGAAGCTTTCCTT. Amino acids: CASSLEGRVRTEAFL. The chain combines TRBV7-2 with TRBJ1-1, with D perhaps matching TRBD1 (5 bases). Germline V gene lookup returns CDR1 SGHTA and CDR2 FQGNSA. V was cut by 1 base and J by 5 bases, with 14 bases left in between. This CDR3 spans 15 amino acids.

The chain employs TRBV5-1 and TRBJ1-3, with a possible D match to TRBD1 (5 bases). In germline, CDR1 is SGHRS, CDR2 YFSETQ. The CDR3 loop spans 14 amino acids. Between the trimmed V and J ends, which lost 3 bases and 0 bases, there was a span of 7 bases. The CDR3 DNA follows: TGCGCCAGCAGCTCGGACAACTCTGGAAACACCATATATTTT. Translation: CASSSDNSGNTIYF. The variable domain in full, with the rest retrieved from reference TRBV5-1 and TRBJ1-3, is KAGVTQTPRYLIKTRGQQVTLSCSPISGHRSVSWYQQTPGQGLQFLFEYFSETQRNKGNFPGRFSGRQFSNSRSEMNVSTLELGDSALYLCASSSDNSGNTIYFGEGSWLTVV.

This clonotype was found many times. This sequence joins TRBV6-1 and TRBJ2-7; possibly TRBD1 for D (6 bases). CDR1 and CDR2 from the germline V gene are MNHNS and SASEGT. V lost 6 bases, J lost 1 base, and 19 bases lay in between. The CDR3 extends over 16 amino acids. CDR3 amino acids: CASSPGPGQLSYEQYF. The CDR3 DNA sequence: TGTGCCAGCAGCCCGGGGCCCGGACAGCTATCCTACGAGCAGTACTTC.

This clonotype was seen repeatedly, ten times or more. The rearrangement uses TRBV12-3 or TRBV12-4 and TRBJ1-2; D gene unclear. The CDR3 runs 12 residues. The V gene lost 7 bases and the J gene lost 8 bases, with 14 bases spanning the gap. This CDR3 is CASNQGGVGYTF. CDR3 nucleotide sequence: TGTGCCAGCAATCAAGGCGGAGTCGGCTACACCTTC.

This clonotype was seen many times. The V and J genes are TRBV28 and TRBJ1-5; no clear D gene. Germline loops: CDR1 MDHEN, CDR2 SYDVKM. The CDR3 has 13 residues. V lost 5 bases and J lost 7, with 12 bases in between. As DNA, the CDR3 is TGTGCCAGCAGTCCTTACCCGGGACAGCCCCAGCATTTT. The encoded protein is CASSPYPGQPQHF.

V and J are TRBV20-1 and TRBJ2-4; no clear D gene. Trimming shortened V by 6 bases and J by 0 bases, and 9 bases separated the two germline ends. The CDR3 covers 13 residues. The germline V gene has CDR1 DFQATT and CDR2 SNEGSKA (reference sequence). The CDR3 coding sequence is TGCAGTGCCACGAGCGTAGCCAAAAACATTCAGTACTTC. Its protein product is CSATSVAKNIQYF.

On this clonotype itself: A much larger clone lies one base from this, so it may be a read error. The V and J genes are TRBV4-2 and TRBJ2-1; possible D gene TRBD2, 5 bases. The CDR3 length is 15 residues. CDR1 LGHNA and CDR2 YNFKEQ come from the germline V gene. The CDR3 is CDSSQEGLRSAEQFF. The CDR3 DNA sequence: TGTGACAGCAGCCAAGAGGGATTGCGGTCCGCCGAGCAGTTCTTC.

This clonotype was counted ten times or more. The V gene is TRBV27, the J gene TRBJ1-6; 10 bases are a match to TRBD1. This CDR3 region has 14 residues. V shed 8 bases and J 7 bases; nucleotides not matched to a gene: 5. In germline, CDR1 is MNHEY, CDR2 SMNVEV (reference sequence). The DNA of the CDR3 is TGTGCCAGCGGCAGGGACAGGGGCAATTCACCCCTCCACTTT. Encoded protein: CASGRDRGNSPLHF.

This chain's CDR3 is CASSPMLAGGTYEQYF. The CDR3 DNA reads TGTGCCAGCAGCCCCATGCTAGCGGGAGGAACCTACGAGCAGTACTTC. The gene calls are TRBV7-2 and TRBJ2-7, with TRBD2 identical over 11 bases. The V and J ends lost 5 bases and 2 bases, in that order; junction bases with no gene match: 8. The CDR3 consists of 16 residues. CDR1 is SGHTA and CDR2 is FQGNSA in the germline V gene.

This clonotype appeared many times. J is TRBJ1-6 and V is TRBV28, with no clear D. The CDR3 has 13 amino acids. The ends were cut back, 4 bases at V and 7 bases at J, with 8 bases in the middle. Per the germline V gene, CDR1 is MDHEN and CDR2 is SYDVKM. CDR3 coding DNA: TGTGCCAGCAGTTCTTACAGCAATTCACCCCTCCACTTT. This codes for CASSSYSNSPLHF.

As concerns this clonotype: Lacking the conserved final phenylalanine or tryptophan, this CDR3 likely reflects a read error. This rearrangement joins TRBV7-2 to TRBJ2-3; TRBD2 aligns across 16 bases. The CDR3 contains 17 residues. V shed 5 bases, J shed 6 bases, and the junction held 8 bases outside the gene matches. CDR1 is SGHTA and CDR2 is FQGNSA in the germline V gene. CDR3 nucleotides: TGTGCCAGCAGCCCCGGGACTAGCGGGAGGGCAGCGGATACGCAGTATCTT. Translating it yields CASSPGTSGRAADTQYL.

Ten or more counts support this clonotype. The chain recombines TRBV11-1 with TRBJ2-3, with TRBD2 matching 10 bases. The V and J ends lost 2 bases and 2 bases, in that order; junction bases with no gene match: 7. CDR3 length: 17 residues. The germline V gene encodes CDR1 SGHAT and CDR2 FQDESV (reference sequence). The CDR3 is CASSLRSGRHLTDTQYF. CDR3 DNA sequence: TGTGCCAGCAGCTTACGTAGCGGGAGGCATCTCACAGATACGCAGTATTTT.

This clonotype has a count of ten or more. V gene TRBV6-1 combines with J gene TRBJ2-3; 8 bases fit TRBD2. Trimming cost V 4 bases and J 0 bases; bases outside gene matches: 3. Germline V lookup: CDR1 MNHNS, CDR2 SASEGT. The CDR3 length is 15 residues. This CDR3 reads CASSVGLASTDTQYF. DNA for the CDR3: TGTGCCAGCAGTGTAGGACTAGCAAGCACAGATACGCAGTATTTT.

The CDR3 reads CSGVQGNIQYF. CDR3 bases: TGCAGCGGAGTACAGGGGAACATTCAGTACTTC. The chain employs TRBV29-1 and TRBJ2-4; 7 bases align to TRBD1. Germline V CDR1 and CDR2: SQVTM, ANQGSEA. J gave up 7 bases and V 7 bases, and 4 bases lay outside the gene matches. CDR3 length: 11 amino acids.

At least ten counts were recorded for this clonotype. The V call is TRBV20-1, the J call TRBJ2-7, with TRBD2 identical over 10 bases. The CDR3 consists of 13 residues. Per the germline V gene, CDR1 is DFQATT and CDR2 is SNEGSKA (reference sequence). V gave up 7 bases and J gave up 3 bases; unmatched junction bases: 6. The CDR3 protein is CSVVRLAGYEQYV. For the CDR3, the DNA is TGCAGTGTCGTACGACTAGCGGGCTACGAGCAGTACGTC.

This clonotype was counted ten times or more. The chain employs TRBV28 and TRBJ2-7; maybe TRBD2 (5 bases). Deletions cut 5 bases from V and 0 bases from J, with 20 bases between. The V gene's germline CDR1 is MDHEN and CDR2 SYDVKM. The CDR3 covers 17 residues. The CDR3 sequence is CASSPSRPGLYSYEQYF. The CDR3 bases are TGTGCCAGCAGTCCATCACGCCCCGGACTTTACTCCTACGAGCAGTACTTC.

At least ten counts were recorded for this clonotype. The chain employs TRBV20-1 and TRBJ2-7, with D tentatively TRBD1 or TRBD2 (5 bases each). V was shortened by 1 base and J by 3 bases, with 16 bases between the two germline ends. Germline V gene sequence: CDR1 DFQATT, CDR2 SNEGSKA (reference sequence). The CDR3 sequence is 15 residues long. CDR3 in DNA: TGCAGTGCTAGAGGACAGATCGGGGCCCTCTACGAGCAGTACTTC. Protein product: CSARGQIGALYEQYF.

CDR3 residues: CASSSLGRTSSYEQYF. The CDR3 DNA is TGTGCCAGCAGCTCTTTGGGACGGACCAGCTCCTACGAGCAGTACTTC. This rearrangement joins TRBV5-6 to TRBJ2-7; D is tentatively TRBD1 or TRBD2 (5 bases each). V lost 3 bases, J lost 0 bases, and 16 bases lay in between. This CDR3 comprises 16 residues. Germline V gene data show CDR1 as SGHDT and CDR2 as YYEEEE.

Of note for this clonotype: Germline and junction disagree at one end, which may indicate a read error. The J gene is TRBJ2-5, the V gene TRBV12-3 or TRBV12-4; TRBD2 might be the D (6 bases). The CDR3 covers 14 residues. The CDR3 here is CAGSLALRGETQYF. CDR3 in DNA: TGTGCCGGCAGTTTAGCTCTGCGGGGAGAGACCCAGTACTTC.

This clonotype was seen many times. The chain is built from TRBV27 and TRBJ1-5; 7 bases agree with TRBD1. V dropped 6 bases and J dropped 1; count of bases not matched to a gene: 3. This CDR3 spans 14 amino acids. The germline V gene encodes CDR1 MNHEY and CDR2 SMNVEV (reference sequence). The CDR3 nucleotides read TGTGCCAGCAGGCCGACAGGGAGCAATCAGCCCCAGCATTTT. It translates to CASRPTGSNQPQHF.

This clonotype occurred a few times. Being one base from a much bigger clone, this may be a read error. The CDR3 sequence is CSAAGAAGTQYF. As DNA, the CDR3 is TGCAGTGCCGCCGGGGCGGCCGGGACGCAGTATTTT. J is TRBJ2-3 and V is TRBV20-1, with D possibly being TRBD1 or TRBD2 (5 bases each). The CDR3 runs 12 residues. Trimming shortened V by 6 bases and J by 9 bases, and 16 bases separated the two germline ends. The germline V gene encodes CDR1 DFQATT and CDR2 SNEGSKA (reference sequence).

This clonotype was observed at least ten times. This chain joins TRBV28 and TRBJ2-7; no definite D call. The V gene's germline CDR1 is MDHEN and CDR2 SYDVKM. The V gene lost 8 bases and the J gene lost 7 bases, with 15 bases spanning the gap. The CDR3 length is 12 residues. The CDR3 region has the DNA TGTGCCAGCGGGTACATGGTCTTAGAGCAGTACTTC. Its protein product is CASGYMVLEQYF.

This clonotype was counted ten times or more. DNA for the CDR3: TGCAGTGCTCCCCCGGGACAGGGAATTTCTCAGCCCCAGCATTTT. Its translation is CSAPPGQGISQPQHF. The chain uses TRBV20-1 and TRBJ1-5; 9 positions agree with TRBD1. CDR1 and CDR2 from the germline V gene are DFQATT and SNEGSKA (reference sequence). This CDR3 has 15 residues. The junction had 11 bases not matched to a gene; V was cut back by 5 bases and J by 6 bases.

At least ten counts were recorded for this clonotype. The chain recombines TRBV20-1 with TRBJ2-5; 9 nucleotides line up with TRBD2. The CDR3 has 17 amino acids. CDR1 and CDR2 (germline): DFQATT, SNEGSKA (reference sequence). J gave up 3 bases and V 3 bases, and 14 bases lay outside the gene matches. The CDR3 DNA reads TGCAGTGCTAGGGCTCTTGCAGGCGGGAGGGCCGAAGAGACCCAGTACTTC. Its translation is CSARALAGGRAEETQYF.

Worth noting for this clonotype: One junction end disagrees with the germline gene, perhaps due to a read error. The chain joins TRBV29-1 to TRBJ1-1; no clear D gene. The CDR3 is made up of 13 amino acids. Per germline, CDR1 SQVTM and CDR2 ANQGSEA. The CDR3 DNA follows: TGCAGCGTTGAAAAGAGGACCACCGAGCGGGCTTCCTTT. Its translation is CSVEKRTTERASF.

This clonotype was picked up many times. The CDR3 coding sequence is TGTGCCAGCTACCGGACAGGGGGTGCCGGGGAGCTGTTTTTT. This gives the protein CASYRTGGAGELFF. The chain links TRBV28 to TRBJ2-2; 10 bases are a match to TRBD1. Looked up from germline, CDR1 is MDHEN and CDR2 is SYDVKM. Trimming cost V 8 bases and J 6 bases; bases outside gene matches: 6. CDR3 length equals 14 residues.